This T cell receptor (beta chain) was identified in a study of regulatory T cells in long-lasting Graves disease. Study-wide results and caveats: Newly diagnosed Graves' patients exceeded persistent ones in TCR diversity. A reduction in accuracy may have resulted from the small sample size.

Investigators prepared the TCR beta libraries by applying iRepertoire HTBI primers and Arm-PCR of CDR3 regions. One entry per CDR3 protein results from TCRdb running MiXCR on the multiplex PCR reads. The data show approximately 400,000 distinct CDR3 sequences, 20% to 25% seen once. Germline V lookup: CDR1 MGHRA, CDR2 YSYEKL. J lost 6 bases, V lost 2 bases, and 5 bases had no gene match. CDR3 size: 16 residues. For this clonotype: The antigen is unknown.

Time point given: persistent/refractory GD, antithyroid drugs over 5 years with positive TRAb. PBMC RNA was the source of the TCR library. The source of the patients was an endocrinology department in Xi'an, China. The sample consisted of peripheral blood mononuclear cells (PBMCs), taken when the disease was refractory, from a patient treated with antithyroid drugs. The sequence derives from a middle-aged woman with Graves disease. The chain employs TRBV4-1 and TRBJ2-2; the match to TRBD2 covers 11 bases. CDR3 in amino acids: CASSQLAGGIPGELFF. The DNA for the CDR3 is TGCGCCAGCAGCCAATTAGCGGGAGGGATCCCCGGGGAGCTGTTTTTT.